Listed below are T cell receptor beta chains from one sample, sequenced in a study of OX40 agonist ivuxolimab in advanced cancers. Sequencing used immunoSEQ multiplex PCR; TCRdb keeps in-frame clones, though not all of them. This sample has roughly 54,000 clones, with about 89% found just once. Source: CD4+ or CD8+ T cells sorted from blood, taken in a trial of the OX40 agonist ivuxolimab. Source of these receptors: an adult with an advanced solid tumor such as melanoma, head and neck, liver or kidney cancer. Each CDR3 is given with its conserved first and last residue. The D gene is left open where the match is weak. Size is omitted from some rows. Given values are once, few, many or a class for expanded clones.

clone size,V gene,J gene,D gene,CDR3 DNA,CDR3 protein
.,TRBV7-9,TRBJ2-1,.,TGTGCCAGCAGCTTAGGAACAGGGTACTACAATGAGCAGTTCTTC,CASSLGTGYYNEQFF
.,TRBV19,TRBJ1-5,.,TGTGCCAGTAGTATTAGGGGGGATAGCAATCAGCCCCAGCATTTT,CASSIRGDSNQPQHF
.,TRBV2,TRBJ2-5,TRBD2,TGTGCCAGTTTGCGCGGGGGGGGGTGGGAGACCCAGTACTTC,CASLRGGGWETQYF
.,TRBV7-9,TRBJ1-5,.,TGTGCCAGCAGCTTAGGGGGGAATCAGAATCAGCCCCAGCATTTT,CASSLGGNQNQPQHF
.,TRBV5-1,TRBJ1-1,.,TGCGCCAGCAGCTTGAGCGATTCCAACACTGAAGCTTTCTTT,CASSLSDSNTEAFF
.,TRBV7-2,TRBJ2-3,.,TGTGCCAGCAGCTTAGGCGGCCTAGCAGACACAGATACGCAGTATTTT,CASSLGGLADTDTQYF
.,TRBV30,TRBJ1-2,.,TGTGCCTGGATGTCCTATAACTATGGCTACACCTTC,CAWMSYNYGYTF
.,TRBV7-9,TRBJ1-5,TRBD1,TGTGCCAGCAGCCTGGGGACAGCCGCAAATCAGCCCCAGCATTTT,CASSLGTAANQPQHF
.,TRBV4-2,TRBJ1-5,.,TGTGCCAGCAGCCAAGACGGTAGCAATCAGCCCCAGCATTTT,CASSQDGSNQPQHF
.,TRBV18,TRBJ2-5,.,TGTGCCAGCTCACCCACACCCCGTTTGCCCCAGTACTTC,CASSPTPRLPQYF
.,TRBV10-1,TRBJ2-3,.,TGCGCCAGCAGTGAGTCCGGCAGGGAAGATACGCAGTATTTT,CASSESGREDTQYF
.,TRBV10-3,TRBJ2-1,TRBD2,TGTGCCATCACGACTAGCGGGAGGACCTACAATGAGCAGTTCTTC,CAITTSGRTYNEQFF
.,TRBV7-3,TRBJ2-1,TRBD1,TGTGCCAGCAGCCCGGGACAGGGGGGCTACAATGAGCAGTTCTTC,CASSPGQGGYNEQFF
.,TRBV6-1,TRBJ1-1,TRBD1,TGTGCCAGTAGGGGGGTACAGGGGGGCACTGAAGCTTTCTTT,CASRGVQGGTEAFF
.,TRBV27,TRBJ2-3,TRBD2,TGTGCCAGCAGTTATCGCGGGGGTTCAGATACGCAGTATTTT,CASSYRGGSDTQYF
.,TRBV9,TRBJ1-2,.,TGTGCCAGCAGCGTAGACCAGGGACGCAACTATGGCTACACCTTC,CASSVDQGRNYGYTF
.,TRBV7-9,TRBJ1-1,TRBD1,TGTGCCAGCAGCCCTCAACAGGGGGCGGCTGAAGCTTTCTTT,CASSPQQGAAEAFF
.,TRBV30,TRBJ2-2,.,TGTGCCTGGAGTGTCCGACAGGCCGGCCCCGGGGAGCTGTTTTTT,CAWSVRQAGPGELFF
.,TRBV7-9,TRBJ2-5,TRBD2,TGTGCCAGCAGCTTCGACGGGAGGTCAGAGACCCAGTACTTC,CASSFDGRSETQYF
few,TRBV15,TRBJ1-5,TRBD1,TGTGCCACCAGCAGAGGGACAGGGGCGCCCCAGCATTTT,CATSRGTGAPQHF
.,TRBV10-1,TRBJ2-3,TRBD1,TGCGCCAGCAGTCCAGGGGGCGCCTCAGATACGCAGTATTTT,CASSPGGASDTQYF
.,TRBV5-3,TRBJ1-1,TRBD1,TGTGCCAGAAGCTTCCGACAGGGAGACACTGAAGCTTTCTTT,CARSFRQGDTEAFF
.,TRBV6-1,TRBJ2-5,.,TGTGCCAGCAGTGAACAGAAAGAGACCCAGTACTTC,CASSEQKETQYF
.,TRBV10-3,TRBJ1-4,.,TGTGCCATCAGTGCGGGGGGGATGGCGGCAACTAATGAAAAACTGTTTTTT,CAISAGGMAATNEKLFF
.,TRBV19,TRBJ2-7,TRBD2,TGTGCCAGTAGTTCGGGACTAGCGGACGGGTACGAGCAGTACTTC,CASSSGLADGYEQYF
.,TRBV27,TRBJ2-3,.,TGTGCCAGCAGTGTAAGAAGCACAGATACGCAGTATTTT,CASSVRSTDTQYF
.,TRBV2,TRBJ2-1,.,TGTGCCAGCAGTGAACAGATACACAATGAGCAGTTCTTC,CASSEQIHNEQFF
.,TRBV27,TRBJ2-5,.,TGTGCCAGCAGTTTGCGGTACCAAGAGACCCAGTACTTC,CASSLRYQETQYF
.,TRBV27,TRBJ2-3,.,TGTGCCAGCAGTTCCTGGGGGGGCACAGATACGCAGTATTTT,CASSSWGGTDTQYF
.,TRBV19,TRBJ1-1,.,TGTGCCAGTAAGGTTCGGGGTCCTCGAGGGACTGAAGCTTTCTTT,CASKVRGPRGTEAFF
once,TRBV10-3,TRBJ1-1,.,TGTGCCATCAGGGCGGCGACGGGGCAGGGTACTGAAGCTTTCTTT,CAIRAATGQGTEAFF
.,TRBV30,TRBJ1-2,.,TGTGCCTGGAGTGTATCTCGGGGGCCAGGTACTGGCTACACCTTC,CAWSVSRGPGTGYTF
.,TRBV4-2,TRBJ2-3,.,TGTGCCAGCAGCCCCGGTATGGATACGCAGTATTTT,CASSPGMDTQYF
.,TRBV5-1,TRBJ1-1,.,TGCGCCAGCAGCTTGGGGTCGGGGGGCACGAACACTGAAGCTTTCTTT,CASSLGSGGTNTEAFF
.,TRBV28,TRBJ1-1,.,TGTGCCAGCAGCCCCCAGGGAGCGAACACTGAAGCTTTCTTT,CASSPQGANTEAFF
.,TRBV18,TRBJ1-2,TRBD1,TGTGCCAGCTCACCATGGCGCTTGGACAGGGGAGTGGAGAACGGCTACACCTTC,CASSPWRLDRGVENGYTF
.,TRBV11-2,TRBJ2-5,TRBD1,TGTGCCAGCAGCTTAGAGGGGCCCGGGACAGGGGGCAGAGAGACCCAGTACTTC,CASSLEGPGTGGRETQYF
.,TRBV7-2,TRBJ2-1,TRBD2,TGTGCCAGCAGCTTTCGCGGGAGCTCCTACAATGAGCAGTTCTTC,CASSFRGSSYNEQFF
.,TRBV11-1,TRBJ1-1,.,TGTGCCAGCAGCTTAGGTAGATTCCTAAGTGGCACTGAAGCTTTCTTT,CASSLGRFLSGTEAFF
.,TRBV7-3,TRBJ2-2,.,TGTGCCAGCAGCCCTAGGACAGCGAACACCGGGGAGCTGTTTTTT,CASSPRTANTGELFF
.,TRBV5-1,TRBJ2-7,.,TGCGCCAGCAAAGCAGTCTCCTACGAGCAGTACTTC,CASKAVSYEQYF